Shown below are 29 T cell receptor beta chains from a single sample sequenced in a study of identical twins. One entry per CDR3 protein, called by TCRdb with MiXCR from the 5' RACE reads. The sample consists of roughly 570,000 distinct CDR3 sequences, 9.6% of them appearing once. The sample was also reused in another study, on yellow fever vaccine responses in identical twins.

Input material: PBMCs. The receptors stem from a woman aged 18-29 years in good health.

This clonotype was counted a few times. This chain links TRBV12-3 or TRBV12-4 with TRBJ1-2, with D perhaps TRBD1 (6 bases). V was cut by 6 bases and J by 3 bases, with 14 bases left in between. The CDR3 is 14 amino acids. CDR3 protein: CASRRRDKDYGYTF. The CDR3 DNA reads TGTGCCAGCAGGAGAAGGGACAAGGACTATGGCTACACCTTC.

This clonotype was detected only a few times. The V call is TRBV20-1, the J call TRBJ2-3; D not certain. Trimming pared 0 bases from V and 1 base from J, leaving 8 bases between. Germline CDR1 DFQATT, CDR2 SNEGSKA (reference sequence). The CDR3 consists of 14 residues. This chain's CDR3 is CSARDYRGTDTQYF. Written as DNA, the CDR3 is TGCAGTGCTAGAGATTACAGAGGCACAGATACGCAGTATTTT.

In this sample, this clonotype turned up a few times. V is TRBV14 and J is TRBJ2-3; 8 nucleotides align to TRBD1. V lost 4 bases to trimming and J lost 0 bases; unmatched junction nucleotides: 9. Germline V lookup: CDR1 SGHDN, CDR2 FVKESK. The CDR3 has 17 residues. CDR3: CASSLRTGLTSTDTQYF. CDR3 nucleotides: TGTGCCAGCAGCCTTCGGACAGGGCTTACTAGCACAGATACGCAGTATTTT.

The V call is TRBV19, the J call TRBJ1-1; 9 bases are a match to TRBD1. CDR3 length: 13 amino acids. The J segment lost 4 bases and the V segment lost 6 bases, leaving 3 bases of the junction unmatched. CDR1 and CDR2 (germline): LNHDA, SQIVND (reference sequence). The CDR3 region is CASRLTGGTEAFF. In DNA, the CDR3 is TGTGCCAGTAGGCTGACAGGGGGCACTGAAGCTTTCTTT. Supplemented by reference TRBV19 and TRBJ1-1, the full variable domain reads DGGITQSPKYLFRKEGQNVTLSCEQNLNHDAMYWYRQDPGQGLRLIYYSQIVNDFQKGDIAEGYSVSREKKESFPLTVTSAQKNPTAFYLCASRLTGGTEAFFGQGTRLTVV.

This chain uses TRBV7-2 with TRBJ2-7, with TRBD1 matching over 10 bases. V lost 6 bases, J lost 3 bases, and 8 bases stayed unmatched. The germline CDR1 and CDR2 sequences are SGHTA and FQGNSA. The CDR3 loop spans 15 amino acids. CDR3: CASRPTGGSYYEQYF. The CDR3 nucleotides read TGTGCCAGCAGACCGACAGGGGGCTCTTACTACGAGCAGTACTTC.

This clonotype turned up a few times. The chain combines TRBV6-1 with TRBJ1-2, with TRBD1 identical over 9 bases. CDR3 length: 14 amino acids. Looked up from germline, CDR1 is MNHNS and CDR2 is SASEGT. Trimming cost V 6 bases and J 7 bases; bases outside gene matches: 9. CDR3 coding DNA: TGTGCCAGCAGGAGGGACAGGGCGGGGGGTGGCTACACCTTC. This sequence encodes CASRRDRAGGGYTF.

At least ten counts were recorded for this clonotype. The V call is TRBV4-2, the J call TRBJ2-5; the D is unclear. CDR3 length equals 14 residues. Germline lookup yields CDR1 LGHNA and CDR2 YNFKEQ. V lost 2 bases, J lost 2 bases, and 9 bases lay in between. This CDR3 is CASSQQDTQETQYF. The CDR3 DNA reads TGTGCCAGCAGCCAACAAGACACACAAGAGACCCAGTACTTC.

This clonotype was counted at least ten times. Here the CDR3 DNA reads TGTGCCAGCAGCCCACTCCGCAGCGCGTTATACAATGAGCAGTTCTTC. Encoded protein: CASSPLRSALYNEQFF. The chain combines TRBV5-6 with TRBJ2-1; D is undetermined. Per the germline V gene, CDR1 is SGHDT and CDR2 is YYEEEE. Trimming removed 4 bases from V and 4 bases from J, with 18 bases in between. This CDR3 region has 16 residues. The whole variable domain, remainder taken from reference TRBV5-6 and TRBJ2-1, is DAGVTQSPTHLIKTRGQQVTLRCSPKSGHDTVSWYQQALGQGPQFIFQYYEEEERQRGNFPDRFSGHQFPNYSSELNVNALLLGDSALYLCASSPLRSALYNEQFFGPGTRLTVL.

This clonotype was counted a few times. The V gene is TRBV5-4, the J gene TRBJ2-3, with 12 bases lining up with TRBD2. This CDR3 spans 14 amino acids. Germline assignment: CDR1 SGHNT and CDR2 YYREEE (reference sequence). The J segment lost 7 bases and the V segment lost 4 bases, leaving 4 bases of the junction unmatched. CDR3 in amino acids: CASSAGTSGYTQYF. CDR3 DNA: TGTGCCAGCAGCGCCGGGACTAGCGGGTATACGCAGTATTTT.

This clonotype was picked up a small number of times. The chain links TRBV6-1 to TRBJ2-7; 14 positions agree with TRBD2. V was clipped by 6 bases and J by 5 bases; unmatched bases: 9. The CDR3 has 16 amino acids. From germline, CDR1 is MNHNS and CDR2 SASEGT. CDR3: CASSFPGLAGEHEQYF. Written as DNA, the CDR3 is TGTGCCAGCAGCTTTCCGGGACTAGCGGGAGAACACGAGCAGTACTTC.

The rearrangement joins TRBV2 to TRBJ2-1, with 8 bases aligning to TRBD1. The CDR3 has 15 amino acids. V gave up 3 bases and J gave up 7 bases; unmatched junction bases: 8. CDR1 and CDR2 (germline): SNHLY, FYNNEI. The CDR3 DNA reads TGTGCCAGCAGTGACGTAGGACAGGGCGAGAATGAGCAGTTCTTC. It specifies CASSDVGQGENEQFF.

This clonotype was detected only a few times. The chain carries TRBV10-3 and TRBJ2-1; 8 nucleotides line up with TRBD2. Germline CDR1 ENHRY, CDR2 SYGVKD. The CDR3 sequence is 16 residues long. V trimming: 7 bases; J trimming: 6 bases; junction bases outside the gene matches: 14. Here the CDR3 reads CAIISGETSASNEQFF. The CDR3 coding sequence is TGTGCCATCATAAGTGGGGAGACTAGCGCCTCCAATGAGCAGTTCTTC.

This clonotype was seen many times. V gene TRBV11-2 combines with J gene TRBJ2-3; 8 positions match TRBD1. There are 14 residues in the CDR3. The germline V gene encodes CDR1 SGHAT and CDR2 FQNNGV. J lost 4 bases, V lost 4 bases, and 4 bases had no gene match. The CDR3 here is CASSSETGADTQYF. CDR3 coding DNA: TGTGCCAGCAGCTCCGAGACAGGGGCAGATACGCAGTATTTT.

Many counts were recorded for this clonotype. This chain uses TRBV12-3 or TRBV12-4 with TRBJ1-1, with 11 bases lining up with TRBD1. V trimming: 5 bases; J trimming: 10 bases; junction bases outside the gene matches: 9. The CDR3 has 14 residues. CDR3 in amino acids: CASSAGDRGVAAFF. Written as DNA, the CDR3 is TGTGCCAGCAGTGCCGGGGACAGGGGGGTGGCAGCTTTCTTT.

This chain connects TRBV18 to TRBJ2-2, with TRBD2 as a possible D gene (5 bases). The CDR3 is 18 amino acids. Trimming took off 1 base at V and 0 bases at J, with 15 bases between the two ends. The germline V gene has CDR1 KGHSH and CDR2 LQKENI. In nucleotides, the CDR3 is TGTGCCAGCTCACCACTCGGGATATCGCGAGCGAACACCGGGGAGCTGTTTTTT. It is translated as CASSPLGISRANTGELFF.

V usage is TRBV7-2 and J usage is TRBJ2-7; perhaps TRBD2 as D (6 bases). The CDR3 extends over 13 amino acids. Trimming took 5 bases from V and 0 from J, leaving 8 bases between them. Per the germline V gene, CDR1 is SGHTA and CDR2 is FQGNSA. The CDR3 region is CASSAGPSYEQYF. The CDR3 DNA reads TGTGCCAGCAGCGCGGGGCCCTCCTACGAGCAGTACTTC.

The V and J genes are TRBV20-1 and TRBJ2-2; D remains ambiguous. Germline CDR1 reads DFQATT; CDR2 reads SNEGSKA (reference sequence). The CDR3 loop spans 13 amino acids. V was trimmed by 6 bases and J by 0 bases, leaving 8 bases between them. The CDR3 DNA reads as TGCAGTGCAAAGTACCCGAACACCGGGGAGCTGTTTTTT. Translated: CSAKYPNTGELFF.

This clonotype was recorded a few times. This chain uses TRBV12-3 or TRBV12-4 with TRBJ2-7; 10 bases are a match to TRBD1. J lost 6 bases, V lost 6 bases, and 5 bases had no gene match. The CDR3 runs to 13 residues. CDR3 sequence reads: CASRDRGNSEQYF. In nucleotides, the CDR3 is TGTGCCAGCAGGGACAGGGGGAACTCCGAGCAGTACTTC.

This clonotype was seen at least ten times. Here the CDR3 reads CASSHLAGGRDTQYF. The DNA of the CDR3 is TGTGCCAGCAGCCATCTAGCGGGGGGGAGAGATACGCAGTATTTT. The rearrangement joins TRBV3-1 to TRBJ2-3; 12 bases agree with TRBD2. This CDR3 is built from 15 residues. Germline CDR1 LGHDT, CDR2 YNNKEL (reference sequence). J was trimmed by 5 bases and V by 3 bases; bases with no gene match: 3.

This clonotype was seen more than once but under ten times. V is TRBV7-9 and J is TRBJ2-3; 11 bases match TRBD2. Germline lookup yields CDR1 SEHNR and CDR2 FQNEAQ (reference sequence). The CDR3 is made up of 15 amino acids. Trimming cost V 5 bases and J 4 bases; bases outside gene matches: 5. CDR3 DNA sequence: TGTGCCAGCAGCCGTAGCGGGGGGGCCCCAGATACGCAGTATTTT. Amino acids: CASSRSGGAPDTQYF.

This clonotype was counted only a few times. This chain joins TRBV7-8 and TRBJ2-3; the match to TRBD1 covers 7 bases. J was trimmed by 6 bases and V by 7 bases; bases with no gene match: 10. This CDR3 has 14 amino acids. Germline V gene lookup returns CDR1 SGHVS and CDR2 FQNEAQ. The CDR3 nucleotides are TGTGCCAGCACCCTACAGGGGCGTTTGGATACGCAGTATTTT. Amino acid sequence: CASTLQGRLDTQYF. Variable domain in full (rest from reference TRBV7-8 and TRBJ2-3): GAGVSQSPRYKVAKRGQDVALRCDPISGHVSLFWYQQALGQGPEFLTYFQNEAQLDKSGLPSDRFFAERPEGSVSTLKIQRTQQEDSAVYLCASTLQGRLDTQYFGPGTRLTVL.

This clonotype was seen repeatedly, ten times or more. The chain joins TRBV7-2 to TRBJ2-7; TRBD1 agrees at 10 bases. Germline assignment: CDR1 SGHTA and CDR2 FQGNSA. Germline trimming cut 1 base from V and 6 bases from J; bases unmatched to any gene: 3. The CDR3 totals 14 residues. The CDR3 spells CASSLGQGAFEQYF. The CDR3 DNA reads TGTGCCAGCAGCTTAGGACAGGGGGCATTCGAGCAGTACTTC.

The rearrangement uses TRBV4-1 and TRBJ2-7; TRBD2 matches 11 bases. V trimming: 4 bases; J trimming: 3 bases; junction bases outside the gene matches: 11. Germline V gene data show CDR1 as MGHRA and CDR2 as YSYEKL. This CDR3 has 17 amino acids. CDR3 sequence reads: CASSPATASGRYYEQYF. For the CDR3, the DNA is TGCGCCAGCAGCCCAGCAACGGCTAGCGGGAGGTACTACGAGCAGTACTTC.

The rearrangement uses TRBV5-1 and TRBJ2-3, with 9 bases fitting TRBD2. The germline gives CDR1 SGHRS, CDR2 YFSETQ. The CDR3 runs to 15 residues. Trimming at V came to 0 bases and at J to 6 bases, leaving 5 bases not matched to a gene. CDR3 sequence (DNA): TGCGCCAGCAGCTTGGTCGGGCTAGCGGGGGATACGCAGTATTTT. It codes for CASSLVGLAGDTQYF.

The chain links TRBV30 to TRBJ2-7; D may be TRBD1 (6 bases). CDR3 length: 11 amino acids. Germline CDR1 and CDR2: GTSNPN and SVGIG (reference sequence). V lost 8 bases and J lost 5, with 13 bases in between. The CDR3 here is CARARGDEQYF. In DNA, the CDR3 is TGTGCCAGGGCCAGGGGCGACGAGCAGTACTTC.

A few counts support this clonotype. The chain recombines TRBV29-1 with TRBJ2-7, with D possibly TRBD1 on 5 matching bases. Germline CDR1 SQVTM, CDR2 ANQGSEA. This CDR3 contains 11 residues. V dropped 5 bases and J dropped 5 bases, with 10 bases sitting between them. CDR3: CSVPGRDEQYF. The CDR3 nucleotides read TGCAGCGTTCCAGGGCGCGACGAGCAGTACTTC.

The CDR3 loop reads CASSPSISSYEQYF. DNA for the CDR3: TGTGCCAGCAGTCCATCTATTAGCTCCTACGAGCAGTACTTC. V gene TRBV28 combines with J gene TRBJ2-7; D is unresolved. Germline CDR1 reads MDHEN; CDR2 reads SYDVKM. Trimming took off 5 bases at V and 0 bases at J, with 11 bases between the two ends. This CDR3 is built from 14 residues.

This rearrangement joins TRBV20-1 to TRBJ2-1; 7 bases map to TRBD2. J lost 5 bases, V lost 2 bases, and 12 bases had no gene match. The CDR3 length is 16 residues. CDR1 is DFQATT, CDR2 SNEGSKA, per germline (reference sequence). The chain's CDR3 is CSARNPLGGKDNEQFF. CDR3 sequence (DNA): TGCAGTGCTAGAAACCCCCTGGGGGGGAAAGACAATGAGCAGTTCTTC.

This clonotype has ten or more counts. This chain uses TRBV29-1 with TRBJ2-3, with TRBD1 matching over 9 bases. Germline CDR1 and CDR2: SQVTM and ANQGSEA. V lost 3 bases and J lost 4; bases outside the gene matches: 8. There are 15 residues in the CDR3. CDR3 loop: CSVEGQGIPPDTQYF. For the CDR3, the DNA is TGCAGCGTTGAGGGACAGGGAATTCCTCCAGATACGCAGTATTTT.